This T cell receptor beta chain is from a study of CD8+ T cells in alopecia areata. Notes on the study in general: Among patients, TCR sharing was less clear than in mice, a difference possibly due in part to HLA diversity in the patient population.

As regards this clone: The antigen remains unidentified.

This CDR3 is 16 amino acids long. Germline CDR1 reads PRHDT; CDR2 reads FYEKMQ (reference sequence). Trimming took 0 bases from V and 0 from J, leaving 6 bases between them. Reverse transcription of extracted RNA yielded cDNA, which provided the sequencing template. Profiled with immunoSEQ multiplex PCR; TCRdb holds only in-frame clones, not every one. The sample lists roughly 140,000 clones; about three fifths were seen once. This receptor was identified in a human donor in good health. The gene calls are TRBV13 and TRBJ2-6; D is unclear. Sequencing used CD8+ T cells sorted from blood. The CDR3 spells CASSLGLGSGANVLTF. The CDR3 bases are TGTGCCAGCAGCTTAGGCCTAGGCTCTGGGGCCAACGTCCTGACTTTC.